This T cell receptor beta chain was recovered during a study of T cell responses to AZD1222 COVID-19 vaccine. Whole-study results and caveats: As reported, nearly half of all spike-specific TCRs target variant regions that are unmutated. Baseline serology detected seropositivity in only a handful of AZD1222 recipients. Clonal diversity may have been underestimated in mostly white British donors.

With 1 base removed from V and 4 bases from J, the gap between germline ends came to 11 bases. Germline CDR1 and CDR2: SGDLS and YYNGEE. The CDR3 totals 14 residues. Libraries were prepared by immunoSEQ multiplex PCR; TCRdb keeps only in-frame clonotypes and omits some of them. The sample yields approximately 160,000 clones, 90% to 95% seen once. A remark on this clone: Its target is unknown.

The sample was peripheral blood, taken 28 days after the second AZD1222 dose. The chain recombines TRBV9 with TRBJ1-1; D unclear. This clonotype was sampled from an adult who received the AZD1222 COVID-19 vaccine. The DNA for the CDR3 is TGTGCCAGCAGCGTAAGGGATTGGATCACTGAAGCTTTCTTT. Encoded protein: CASSVRDWITEAFF. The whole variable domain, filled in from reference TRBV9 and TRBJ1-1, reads DSGVTQTPKHLITATGQRVTLRCSPRSGDLSVYWYQQSLDQGLQFLIQYYNGEERAKGNILERFSAQQFPDLHSELNLSSLELGDSALYFCASSVRDWITEAFFGQGTRLTVV.